The 12 T cell receptor beta chains below were found in one sample sequenced in a study of T cells expressing NK-cell markers. TCRdb re-called the 5' RACE reads and shows each CDR3 protein once, DNA omitted. This sample's clone table lists approximately 460,000 distinct CDR3 sequences. The sequenced sample consisted of blood T cells: a sorted CD56 or NKG2C T cell subset, CD4+ or CD8+ T cells, or bulk PBMC T cells (not recorded which). These receptors were obtained from a woman between 18 and 75 years old in good health.

The chain employs TRBV12-3 or TRBV12-4 and TRBJ1-2. The CDR3 consists of 13 residues. This CDR3 reads CASSGGSSYGYTF.

This CDR3 is CASSLGEDGYTF. The J gene is TRBJ1-2, the V gene TRBV5-6; TCRdb designates TRBD1, a call that cannot be tested without DNA. This CDR3 spans 12 amino acids. Germline V gives CDR1 SGHDT, CDR2 YYEEEE. Full variable domain (remainder filled in from reference TRBV5-6 and TRBJ1-2): DAGVTQSPTHLIKTRGQQVTLRCSPKSGHDTVSWYQQALGQGPQFIFQYYEEEERQRGNFPDRFSGHQFPNYSSELNVNALLLGDSALYLCASSLGEDGYTFGSGTRLTVV.

The chain joins TRBV7-9 to TRBJ2-2. The CDR3 runs to 15 residues. Germline CDR1 and CDR2: SEHNR and FQNEAQ (reference sequence). CDR3 sequence: CASSPLRTNTGELFF. The whole variable domain, remainder taken from reference TRBV7-9 and TRBJ2-2, is DTGVSQNPRHKITKRGQNVTFRCDPISEHNRLYWYRQTLGQGPEFLTYFQNEAQLEKSRLLSDRFSAERPKGSFSTLEIQRTEQGDSAMYLCASSPLRTNTGELFFGEGSRLTVL.

The chain employs TRBV4-3 and TRBJ1-3. The CDR3 has 16 residues. Germline V gene lookup returns CDR1 LGHNA and CDR2 YSLEER. The CDR3 reads CASSQHFVDSGNTIYF.

The CDR3 region is CASSIWGTGELFF. The chain employs TRBV19 and TRBJ2-2. The CDR3 is 13 residues long. CDR1 LNHDA and CDR2 SQIVND come from the germline V gene (reference sequence).

The CDR3 sequence is CASSRWGPGVSTDTQYF. This chain connects TRBV7-9 to TRBJ2-3; the TRBD1 assignment by TCRdb is unverifiable without DNA. This CDR3 is built from 17 residues. Germline V lookup: CDR1 SEHNR, CDR2 FQNEAQ (reference sequence).

The V call is TRBV11-2, the J call TRBJ2-6; no DNA is available, so the TRBD1 call from TCRdb remains unchecked. The germline V gene has CDR1 SGHAT and CDR2 FQNNGV. This CDR3 is 18 amino acids long. CDR3 loop: CASSPLWDTSSGANVLTF.

V is TRBV5-6 and J is TRBJ1-4; TCRdb lists TRBD1, though no DNA is available to test this call. This CDR3 spans 15 amino acids. Looked up from germline, CDR1 is SGHDT and CDR2 is YYEEEE. CDR3 protein: CASSWDRVGDEKLFF.

V and J are TRBV10-2 and TRBJ2-2. The CDR3 contains 14 residues. The germline V gene has CDR1 WSHSY and CDR2 SAAADI. This chain's CDR3 is CASSSTASTGELFF.

The V and J genes are TRBV27 and TRBJ2-2; with no DNA, the TCRdb D assignment of TRBD2 cannot be verified. This CDR3 is built from 18 residues. The germline CDR1 and CDR2 sequences are MNHEY and SMNVEV (reference sequence). CDR3 region: CASTYQLPLAGEGGELFF.

The chain uses TRBV28 and TRBJ2-2; no DNA is available, so the TRBD1 call from TCRdb remains unchecked. CDR1 MDHEN and CDR2 SYDVKM come from the germline V gene. There are 13 residues in the CDR3. CDR3 region: CASSLGRSGELFF.

The J gene is TRBJ1-3, the V gene TRBV28; TCRdb proposes TRBD1, but this gene call is untestable without DNA. In germline, CDR1 is MDHEN, CDR2 SYDVKM. There are 15 residues in the CDR3. The CDR3 sequence: CASRTGGDSGNTIYF.